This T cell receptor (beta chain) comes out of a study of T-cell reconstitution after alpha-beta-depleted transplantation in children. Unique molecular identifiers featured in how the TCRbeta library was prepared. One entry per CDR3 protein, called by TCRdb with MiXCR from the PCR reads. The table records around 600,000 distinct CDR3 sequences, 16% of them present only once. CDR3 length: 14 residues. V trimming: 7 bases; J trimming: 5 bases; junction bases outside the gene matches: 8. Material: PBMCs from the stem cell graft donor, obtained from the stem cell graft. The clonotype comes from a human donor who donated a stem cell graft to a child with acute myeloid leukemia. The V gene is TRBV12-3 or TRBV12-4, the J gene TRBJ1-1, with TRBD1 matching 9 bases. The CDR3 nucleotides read TGTGCCAGCACACCGGGACAGGGATGGACTGAAGCTTTCTTT. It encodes CASTPGQGWTEAFF.